A single sample is the source of the 24 T cell receptor beta chains below, sequenced in a study of molecular identifiers for immune sequencing clone quantification (dated by TCRdb to 2016 to 2019). Library generation was performed with PCR. The reads were generated on an Illumina HiSeq 4000. TCRdb ran its own pipeline on the public reads, namely fastp trimming at Q25 and MiXCR clone calling, and kept in-frame beta chains. For every CDR3 protein sequence, its rows merge into one entry that carries the most common genes and DNA. In all, the sample holds about half a million distinct CDR3 sequences, and about 22% of those were seen once. 0.84% of the sample lies in the top ten. The sample consisted of naive CD8+ T cells from blood, with Jurkat cell RNA spiked in. The meaning of the sample's cell subset or site label: FACS-sorted CD8+CD4-CCR7+CD45RA+ naive T cells. The receptor set was obtained from a human donor in good health. Some libraries in this study had Jurkat cell RNA spiked in.

In this sample, this clonotype turned up a few times. The rearrangement uses TRBV6-5 and TRBJ1-1, with D maybe TRBD1 (5 bases). The CDR3 extends over 15 amino acids. V was pared by 0 bases and J by 3 bases, with 11 bases between. Germline V gene data show CDR1 as MNHEY and CDR2 as SVGAGI. As DNA, the CDR3 is TGTGCCAGCAGTTACTCGGATCCAGGGTACACTGAAGCTTTCTTT. Its translation is CASSYSDPGYTEAFF.

This clonotype has just a few counts. The chain recombines TRBV20-1 with TRBJ2-1; D is unclear. The V end was cut by 0 bases, the J end by 0 bases, with 9 bases between. This CDR3 is built from 15 residues. Germline V CDR1 and CDR2: DFQATT, SNEGSKA (reference sequence). The CDR3 region is CSARDWQSSYNEQFF. The CDR3 DNA sequence: TGCAGTGCTAGAGATTGGCAGAGCTCCTACAATGAGCAGTTCTTC.

The chain carries TRBV6-1 and TRBJ2-1; the D gene is possibly TRBD1 (5 bases). V lost 7 bases to trimming and J lost 1 base, with 17 bases between them. This CDR3 contains 16 residues. Germline V lookup: CDR1 MNHNS, CDR2 SASEGT. In DNA form, the CDR3 reads TGTGCCAGCATCGAGTCCGACAGCAGGTCCTACAATGAGCAGTTCTTC. It yields the protein CASIESDSRSYNEQFF.

At least ten counts were recorded for this clonotype. The CDR3: CSVAGGSYEQYF. The CDR3 DNA reads TGCAGCGTTGCAGGGGGCTCCTACGAGCAGTACTTC. J is TRBJ2-7 and V is TRBV29-1; 7 positions match TRBD1. After removal of 4 bases from V and 0 bases from J, the junction contained 0 bases not matched to a gene. Per germline, CDR1 SQVTM and CDR2 ANQGSEA. This CDR3 contains 12 residues.

This clonotype was picked up many times. V is TRBV29-1 and J is TRBJ2-3; D gene ambiguous. The CDR3 covers 12 residues. V was clipped by 8 bases and J by 3 bases, with 12 bases between them. The V gene's germline CDR1 is SQVTM and CDR2 ANQGSEA. The CDR3 loop reads CSHLKETDTQYF. Here the CDR3 DNA reads TGCAGCCATTTAAAGGAAACAGATACGCAGTATTTT.

This clonotype showed up just a few times. The chain uses TRBV19 and TRBJ2-7; 10 bases line up with TRBD1. The J segment lost 3 bases and the V segment lost 3 bases, leaving 11 bases of the junction unmatched. The CDR3 runs 17 residues. Germline CDR1 LNHDA, CDR2 SQIVND (reference sequence). The CDR3 sequence is CASSMGGHGTGVYEQYF. CDR3 coding DNA: TGTGCCAGTAGTATGGGGGGGCATGGGACAGGGGTCTACGAGCAGTACTTC.

V gene TRBV2 combines with J gene TRBJ2-4; no clear D gene. Trimming removed 2 bases from V and 5 bases from J, with 13 bases in between. CDR1 is SNHLY, CDR2 FYNNEI, per germline. This CDR3 is built from 15 residues. The chain's CDR3 is CASSELWGSENIQYF. The CDR3 nucleotides are TGTGCCAGCAGTGAACTATGGGGTTCAGAAAACATTCAGTACTTC.

This clonotype was seen repeatedly, ten times or more. The V call is TRBV28, the J call TRBJ2-7; 9 positions agree with TRBD2. The CDR3 is made up of 15 amino acids. With V trimmed by 7 bases and J by 1 base, 8 bases remained unmatched. CDR1 MDHEN and CDR2 SYDVKM come from the germline V gene. CDR3 in DNA: TGTGCCAGCACTCCCCGGCGGGAGGGGTCCTACGAGCAGTACTTC. Translation gives CASTPRREGSYEQYF. The full variable domain, its missing parts supplied by reference TRBV28 and TRBJ2-7, is DVKVTQSSRYLVKRTGEKVFLECVQDMDHENMFWYRQDPGLGLRLIYFSYDVKMKEKGDIPEGYSVSREKKERFSLILESASTNQTSMYLCASTPRREGSYEQYFGPGTRLTVT.

Many counts were recorded for this clonotype. The chain recombines TRBV28 with TRBJ2-2, with TRBD2 identical over 12 bases. This CDR3 region has 17 residues. The junction had 7 bases not matched to a gene; V was cut back by 8 bases and J by 0 bases. The germline gives CDR1 MDHEN, CDR2 SYDVKM. In DNA form, the CDR3 reads TGTGCCAGCTCCCCCCGACTAGCGGGGGCGAACACCGGGGAGCTGTTTTTT. Protein sequence: CASSPRLAGANTGELFF.

This clonotype was seen many times. The rearrangement uses TRBV21-1 and TRBJ1-1; the table's D call, TRBD1, has no DNA check behind it. TRBV21-1 is a recognized pseudogene. The CDR3 has 17 amino acids. CDR3 region: CASSIADSRPPNTEAFF. CDR3 in DNA: TGTGCCAGCAGCATAGCGGACAGCCGACCCCCGAACACTGAAGCTTTCTTT.

V and J are TRBV29-1 and TRBJ2-1; 9 bases agree with TRBD2. The CDR3 has 13 residues. Germline V gene sequence: CDR1 SQVTM, CDR2 ANQGSEA. The V gene end was trimmed by 7 bases and the J gene end by 6 bases; junction bases not matched to a gene: 7. CDR3 sequence (DNA): TGCAGCGGGGTAGCGGGGGAAACCAATGAGCAGTTCTTC. The encoded protein is CSGVAGETNEQFF.

This clonotype appeared many times. V usage is TRBV27 and J usage is TRBJ2-7, with 7 bases lining up with TRBD2. The ends lost 6 bases at V and 6 bases at J; junction bases unmatched: 2. CDR1 MNHEY and CDR2 SMNVEV come from the germline V gene (reference sequence). The CDR3 is 11 residues long. In DNA form, the CDR3 reads TGTGCCAGCAGCAAGCGGGGCGAGCAGTACTTC. As protein: CASSKRGEQYF.

This clonotype was observed a few times. The rearrangement joins TRBV11-1 to TRBJ2-7; D is undetermined. The CDR3 has 14 amino acids. The V end lost 4 bases, the J end lost 0 bases, and 10 bases lay between the germline ends. Germline V gene sequence: CDR1 SGHAT, CDR2 FQDESV (reference sequence). The CDR3 is CASSYLRGSYEQYF. DNA for the CDR3: TGTGCCAGCAGCTATCTAAGAGGCTCCTACGAGCAGTACTTC.

As for this clonotype: A read error may be the cause here, since a much bigger clone is one base away. The chain has TRBV14 and TRBJ1-6; 8 nucleotides agree with TRBD1. This CDR3 contains 15 residues. Germline V gene lookup returns CDR1 SGHDN and CDR2 FVKESK. V shed 2 bases and J 10 bases; nucleotides not matched to a gene: 7. In DNA, the CDR3 is TGTGCCAGCAGCCAAATGACAGGGGACGAATCACCCCTCCACTTT. Translation gives CASSQMTGDESPLHF.

About this clonotype itself: One base away lies a much larger clone, so this may be a sequencing read error. This CDR3 reads CASCTSSSADTQYF. The CDR3 DNA reads as TGTGCCAGTTGCACTTCCTCGAGCGCAGATACGCAGTATTTT. V gene TRBV19 combines with J gene TRBJ2-3, with D unresolved. From germline, CDR1 is LNHDA and CDR2 SQIVND (reference sequence). The CDR3 consists of 14 residues. V lost 8 bases to trimming and J lost 4 bases, with 16 bases between them.

This clonotype was counted at least ten times. The chain joins TRBV6-2 or TRBV6-3 to TRBJ2-7; weak D call: TRBD2 (5 bases). V lost 0 bases and J 1 base, leaving 13 bases between the germline ends. In germline, CDR1 is MNHEY, CDR2 SVGEGT. This CDR3 has 16 residues. CDR3 bases: TGTGCCAGCAGTTACTCGAGGACTGAAACTTCCTACGAGCAGTACTTC. This codes for CASSYSRTETSYEQYF.

This clonotype occurred a few times. The chain links TRBV11-2 to TRBJ1-4, with TRBD1 matching 7 bases. This CDR3 contains 14 residues. Looked up from germline, CDR1 is SGHAT and CDR2 is FQNNGV. V shed 2 bases, J shed 7 bases, and the junction held 4 bases outside the gene matches. CDR3 nucleotide sequence: TGTGCCAGCAGCTTATTCGCAGGGGGTGAAAAACTGTTTTTT. This translates into CASSLFAGGEKLFF.

J is TRBJ2-1 and V is TRBV6-2 or TRBV6-3, with 11 nucleotides matching TRBD2. The germline CDR1 and CDR2 sequences are MNHEY and SVGEGT. The V and J ends lost 7 bases and 1 base, in that order; junction bases with no gene match: 6. The CDR3 extends over 16 amino acids. CDR3 sequence: CASTPTSGGSYNEQFF. DNA of the CDR3: TGTGCCAGCACCCCCACTAGCGGGGGTTCCTACAATGAGCAGTTCTTC.

This clonotype was picked up many times. The chain links TRBV7-2 to TRBJ1-4; 11 bases map to TRBD1. Germline CDR1 reads SGHTA; CDR2 reads FQGNSA. The length of the CDR3 is 16 residues. Trimming at V came to 5 bases and at J to 4 bases, leaving 6 bases not matched to a gene. This CDR3 is CASSADRGRSNEKLFF. In nucleotides, the CDR3 is TGTGCCAGCAGCGCGGACAGGGGGCGCAGTAATGAAAAACTGTTTTTT.

Comments on this clonotype: A much bigger clone sits one base away, suggesting this may be a read error. The V and J genes are TRBV7-9 and TRBJ2-7, with TRBD2 identical over 7 bases. V shed 7 bases and J 5 bases; nucleotides not matched to a gene: 8. The CDR3 is made up of 13 amino acids. Per the germline V gene, CDR1 is SEHNR and CDR2 is FQNEAQ (reference sequence). The CDR3 DNA follows: TGTGCCAGCACCGGCCGGGAGGCCGACGAGCAGTACTTC. Translated: CASTGREADEQYF.

As concerns this clonotype: Given a much more abundant clone one base away, this may be a read error. This chain joins TRBV6-2 or TRBV6-3 and TRBJ1-5; weak D call: TRBD1 (6 bases). Trimming shortened V by 4 bases and J by 6 bases, and 10 bases separated the two germline ends. Germline V CDR1 and CDR2: MNHEY, SVGEGT. The CDR3 is made up of 13 amino acids. The CDR3 region is CASSWTEVQPQHF. CDR3 nucleotide sequence: TGTGCCAGCAGTTGGACAGAGGTTCAGCCCCAGCATTTT.

With respect to this clonotype: A much more abundant neighbour one base away suggests this may be a read error. The chain carries TRBV11-2 and TRBJ2-7; D gene unclear. This CDR3 is 15 amino acids long. CDR1 and CDR2 (germline): SGHAT, FQNNGV. CDR3 DNA: TGTGCCAGCAGCTTAGGTCTACCAGGCACCTACGAGCGGTACTTC. Translated: CASSLGLPGTYERYF.

This clonotype was counted at least ten times. The V call is TRBV12-5, the J call TRBJ2-6, with D perhaps matching TRBD1 (5 bases). CDR1 LGHNT and CDR2 FRNRAP come from the germline V gene. The germline V and J ends were trimmed by 5 bases and 2 bases, with 10 bases remaining between them. CDR3 length: 15 residues. CDR3 amino acids: CASGLGVPGANVLTF. The CDR3 nucleotides read TGTGCTAGTGGTCTAGGGGTCCCTGGGGCCAACGTCCTGACTTTC.

This clonotype has ten or more counts. This chain connects TRBV7-9 to TRBJ2-2; D gene unclear. Looked up from germline, CDR1 is SEHNR and CDR2 is FQNEAQ (reference sequence). The CDR3 loop spans 15 amino acids. V was pared by 5 bases and J by 1 base, with 11 bases between. Here the CDR3 DNA reads TGTGCCAGCAGCCGTGACGGATGGAACACCGGGGAGCTGTTTTTT. It codes for CASSRDGWNTGELFF.